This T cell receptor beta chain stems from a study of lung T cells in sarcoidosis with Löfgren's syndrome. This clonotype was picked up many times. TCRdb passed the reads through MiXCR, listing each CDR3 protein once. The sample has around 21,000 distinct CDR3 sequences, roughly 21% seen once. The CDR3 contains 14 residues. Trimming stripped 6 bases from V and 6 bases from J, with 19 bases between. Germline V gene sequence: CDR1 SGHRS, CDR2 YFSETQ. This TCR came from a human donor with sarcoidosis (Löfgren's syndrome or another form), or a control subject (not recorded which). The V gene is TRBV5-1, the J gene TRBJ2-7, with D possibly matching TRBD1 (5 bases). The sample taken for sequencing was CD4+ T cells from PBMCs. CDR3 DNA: TGCGCCAGCACCTCTGGGCAGGGCTTGATCGAGCAGTACTTC. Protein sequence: CASTSGQGLIEQYF.